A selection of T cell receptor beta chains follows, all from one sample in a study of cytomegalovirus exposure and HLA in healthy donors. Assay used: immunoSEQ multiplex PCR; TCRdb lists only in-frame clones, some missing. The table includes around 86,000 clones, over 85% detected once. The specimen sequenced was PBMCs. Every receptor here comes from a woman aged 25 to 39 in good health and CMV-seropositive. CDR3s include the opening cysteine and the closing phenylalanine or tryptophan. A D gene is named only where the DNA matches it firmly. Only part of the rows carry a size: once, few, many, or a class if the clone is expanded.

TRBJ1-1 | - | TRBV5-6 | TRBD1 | TGTGCCAGCAGCCCGGACAGGGGTAGGACTGAAGCTTTCTTT | CASSPDRGRTEAFF
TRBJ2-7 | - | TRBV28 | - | TGTGCCAGCAGTTTATTTCGACTCCAAACACGGCGGTACGAGCAGTACTTC | CASSLFRLQTRRYEQYF
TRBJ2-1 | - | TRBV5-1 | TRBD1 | TGCGCCAGCAGCCCGGGACAGGGTATGTCAATTTTGAACAATGAGCAGTTCTTC | CASSPGQGMSILNNEQFF
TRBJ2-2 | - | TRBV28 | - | TGTGCCAGCAGTTTATTGGGGGCGGGCTCCACGGCGGGCACCGGGGAGCTGTTTTTT | CASSLLGAGSTAGTGELFF
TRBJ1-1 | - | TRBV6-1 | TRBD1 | TGTGCCAGCAGGGACAGGGTCTATGAGAACACTGAAGCTTTCTTT | CASRDRVYENTEAFF
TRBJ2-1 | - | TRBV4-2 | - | TGTGCCAGCAGCCTATTGCGGAGCCCCAGAGGCTATGAGCAGTTCTTC | CASSLLRSPRGYEQFF
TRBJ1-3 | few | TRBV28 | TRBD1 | TGTGCCAGCACGTTCCTCGACAGGGAAGGAAACACCATATATTTT | CASTFLDREGNTIYF
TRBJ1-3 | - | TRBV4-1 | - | TGCGCCAGCAGCCAAGGATTCGGGGGCGGGGGTGGAAACACCATATATTTT | CASSQGFGGGGGNTIYF
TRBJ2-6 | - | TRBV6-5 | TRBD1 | TGTGCCAGCAGACCTGGACAGGCCGGGGCCAACGTCCTGACTTTC | CASRPGQAGANVLTF
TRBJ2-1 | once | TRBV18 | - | TGTGCCAGCTCTCAGAAGGGGGTGAGTTTGCGCAATGAGCAGTTCTTC | CASSQKGVSLRNEQFF
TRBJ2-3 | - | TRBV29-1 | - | TGCAGCGTTGACTTTGGGGCAACTAGCACAGATACGCAGTATTTT | CSVDFGATSTDTQYF
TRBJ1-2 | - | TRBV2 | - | TGTGCCAGCAGTCTACTCAGGGGCTCCGGCTACACCTTC | CASSLLRGSGYTF
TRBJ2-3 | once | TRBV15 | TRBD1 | TGTGCCACCGATAATGATCGGGACAGCATCGCAGATACGCAGTATTTT | CATDNDRDSIADTQYF
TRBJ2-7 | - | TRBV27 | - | TGTGCCAGCAGCCCCTCGGACTTGGGCATTATTCGGGCCTACGAGCAGTACTTC | CASSPSDLGIIRAYEQYF
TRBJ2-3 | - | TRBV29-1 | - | TGCAGCGTTGAGCAGGGTTTGAGCACAGATACGCAGTATTTT | CSVEQGLSTDTQYF
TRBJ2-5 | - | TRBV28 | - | TGTGCCAGCTCGGGAGCGGAGACCCAGTACTTC | CASSGAETQYF
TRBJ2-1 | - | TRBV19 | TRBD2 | TGTGCCACCGCCTGGGGGAGAGCGGGGAGTGAGCAGTTCTTC | CATAWGRAGSEQFF
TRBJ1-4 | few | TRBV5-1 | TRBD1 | TGCGCCAGCAGCTTACAACCGGGACAGGGGACTGAAAAACTGTTTTTT | CASSLQPGQGTEKLFF
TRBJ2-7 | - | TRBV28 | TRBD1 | TGTGCCAGCAGAAGGGGGCTCTTCACCTACGAGCAGTACTTC | CASRRGLFTYEQYF
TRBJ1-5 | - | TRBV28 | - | TGTGCCAGCAGTTTTGGGGGCCTCCGACAGGAGAGGAATCAGCCCCAGCATTTT | CASSFGGLRQERNQPQHF
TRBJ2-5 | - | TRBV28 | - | TGTGCCACCCAGTACCAAGAGACCCAGTACTTC | CATQYQETQYF
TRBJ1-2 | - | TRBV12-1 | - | TGTGCCAGAGAGCGGGGATACTATGGCTACACCTTC | CARERGYYGYTF
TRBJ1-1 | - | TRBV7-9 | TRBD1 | TGTGCCAGCAGCTGGGACAGGGGTACTGAAGCTTTCTTT | CASSWDRGTEAFF
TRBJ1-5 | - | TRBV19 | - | TGTGCCAGTAGTATGGGGGCCCGAGTGGGGTGGGCTCAGCCCCAGCATTTT | CASSMGARVGWAQPQHF
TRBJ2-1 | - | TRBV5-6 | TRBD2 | TGTGCCAGCAGCCACCCGGGCCTAGCGGGTAACAATGAGCAGTTCTTC | CASSHPGLAGNNEQFF
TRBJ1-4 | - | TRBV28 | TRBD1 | TGTGCCAGCAGGCGGACAGGGAATCCTAATGAAAAACTGTTTTTT | CASRRTGNPNEKLFF
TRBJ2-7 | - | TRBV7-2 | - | TGTGCCAGCAGGGGTCGGGAAAGCTCCTACGAGCAGTACTTC | CASRGRESSYEQYF
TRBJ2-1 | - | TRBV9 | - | TGTGCCAGCAGCGTCGAGGGGGATGAGCAGTTCTTC | CASSVEGDEQFF
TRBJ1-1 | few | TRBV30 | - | TGTGCCTGGAGTGTAGGGGTAGGATCGAGGACTGAAGCTTTCTTT | CAWSVGVGSRTEAFF
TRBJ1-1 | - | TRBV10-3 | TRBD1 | TGTGCCACCACGGCACAGGGGGTTGGCACTGAAGCTTTCTTT | CATTAQGVGTEAFF
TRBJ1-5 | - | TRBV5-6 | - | TGTGCCAGCAGCTTGCACCACTTAAATCAGCCCCAGCATTTT | CASSLHHLNQPQHF
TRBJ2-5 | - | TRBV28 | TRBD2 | TGTGCCAGCACGCCATGGTGGACTAGCGGGAGGGGGCAAGAGACCCAGTACTTC | CASTPWWTSGRGQETQYF
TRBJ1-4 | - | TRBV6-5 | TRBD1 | TGTGCCAGCAGTTACTCCGGGACAGGGGGTGAAAAACTGTTTTTT | CASSYSGTGGEKLFF
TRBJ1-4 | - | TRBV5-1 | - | TGCGCCAGCAGCGAAACAGGGACCGCAACTAATGAAAAACTGTTTTTT | CASSETGTATNEKLFF
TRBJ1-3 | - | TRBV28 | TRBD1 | TGTGCCAGCAGTTTAACTCAAGGGACAGGCAACTCTGGAAACACCATATATTTT | CASSLTQGTGNSGNTIYF
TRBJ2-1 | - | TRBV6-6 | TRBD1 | TGTGCCAGCAGGAGCCGACAGGGTTTGATGAATGAGCAGTTCTTC | CASRSRQGLMNEQFF
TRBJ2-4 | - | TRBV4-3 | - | TGCGCCAGCAGCCAGGACGGACTAGCCAAAAACATTCAGTACTTC | CASSQDGLAKNIQYF
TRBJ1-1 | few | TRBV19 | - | TGTGCCAGTAATCCACGCGCCATGAACACTGAAGCTTTCTTT | CASNPRAMNTEAFF
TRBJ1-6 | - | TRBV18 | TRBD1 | TGTGCCACCGCGGACAGGAGAGATAATTCACCCCTCCACTTT | CATADRRDNSPLHF
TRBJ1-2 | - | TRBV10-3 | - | TGTGCCATCAGTTCAGACAGGAATGGCTACACCTTC | CAISSDRNGYTF
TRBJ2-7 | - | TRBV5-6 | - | TGTGCCAGCAGCGGGGGGTTGATCTACGAGCAGTACTTC | CASSGGLIYEQYF
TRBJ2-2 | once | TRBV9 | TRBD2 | TGTGCCAGCAGCGGACTAGCGGGAGTAACCGGGGAGCTGTTTTTT | CASSGLAGVTGELFF